The sequence of this T cell receptor beta chain was determined in a study of T cells expressing NK-cell markers. Study-level results: Specificity for HCMV among expanded NKG2C+ T cell clones was not established.

Points on this clonotype: Antigen unknown.

TCRdb re-called the 5' RACE reads; every CDR3 protein appears as one record, without DNA. The sample table includes about 180,000 distinct CDR3 sequences. In germline, CDR1 is LNHDA, CDR2 SQIVND (reference sequence). The length of the CDR3 is 13 residues. The chain couples TRBV19 to TRBJ1-2. The sequenced sample consisted of blood T cells: a sorted CD56 or NKG2C T cell subset, CD4+ or CD8+ T cells, or bulk PBMC T cells (not recorded which). This clonotype originated in a man aged 18-69 years in good health. CDR3 sequence: CASTDSWVLGYTF.